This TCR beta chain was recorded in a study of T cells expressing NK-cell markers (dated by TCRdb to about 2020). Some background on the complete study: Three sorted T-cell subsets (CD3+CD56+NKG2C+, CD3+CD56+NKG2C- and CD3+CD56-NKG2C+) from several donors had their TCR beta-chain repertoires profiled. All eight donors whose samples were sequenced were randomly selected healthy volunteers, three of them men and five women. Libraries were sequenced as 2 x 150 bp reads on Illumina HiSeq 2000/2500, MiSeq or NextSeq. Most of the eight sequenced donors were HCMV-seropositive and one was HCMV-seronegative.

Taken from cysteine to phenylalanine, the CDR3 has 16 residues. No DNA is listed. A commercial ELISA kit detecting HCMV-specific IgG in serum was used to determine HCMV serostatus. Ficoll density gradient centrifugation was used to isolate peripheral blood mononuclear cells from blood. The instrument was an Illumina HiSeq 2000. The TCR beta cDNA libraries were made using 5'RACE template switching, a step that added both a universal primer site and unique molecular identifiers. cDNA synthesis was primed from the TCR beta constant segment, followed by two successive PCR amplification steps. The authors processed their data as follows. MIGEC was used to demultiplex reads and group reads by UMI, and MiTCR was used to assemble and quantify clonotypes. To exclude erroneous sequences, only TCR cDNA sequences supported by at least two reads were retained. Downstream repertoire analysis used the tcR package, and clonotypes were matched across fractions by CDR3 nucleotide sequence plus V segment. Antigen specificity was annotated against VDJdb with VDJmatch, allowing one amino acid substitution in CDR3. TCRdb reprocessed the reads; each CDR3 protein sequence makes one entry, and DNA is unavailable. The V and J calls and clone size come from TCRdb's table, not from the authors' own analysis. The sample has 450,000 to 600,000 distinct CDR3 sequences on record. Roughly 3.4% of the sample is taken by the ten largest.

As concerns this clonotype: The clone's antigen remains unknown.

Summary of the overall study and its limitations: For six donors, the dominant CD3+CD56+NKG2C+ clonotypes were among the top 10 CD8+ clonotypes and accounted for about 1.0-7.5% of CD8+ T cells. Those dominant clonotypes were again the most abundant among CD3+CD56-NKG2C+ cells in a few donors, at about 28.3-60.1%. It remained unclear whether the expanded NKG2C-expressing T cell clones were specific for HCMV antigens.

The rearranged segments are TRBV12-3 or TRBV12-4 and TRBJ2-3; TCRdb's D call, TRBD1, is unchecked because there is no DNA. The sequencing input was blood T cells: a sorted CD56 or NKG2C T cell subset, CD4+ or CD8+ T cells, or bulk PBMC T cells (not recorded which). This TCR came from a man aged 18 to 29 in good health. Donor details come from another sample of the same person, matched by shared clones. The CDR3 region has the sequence CASSQYRGGGTDTQYF.